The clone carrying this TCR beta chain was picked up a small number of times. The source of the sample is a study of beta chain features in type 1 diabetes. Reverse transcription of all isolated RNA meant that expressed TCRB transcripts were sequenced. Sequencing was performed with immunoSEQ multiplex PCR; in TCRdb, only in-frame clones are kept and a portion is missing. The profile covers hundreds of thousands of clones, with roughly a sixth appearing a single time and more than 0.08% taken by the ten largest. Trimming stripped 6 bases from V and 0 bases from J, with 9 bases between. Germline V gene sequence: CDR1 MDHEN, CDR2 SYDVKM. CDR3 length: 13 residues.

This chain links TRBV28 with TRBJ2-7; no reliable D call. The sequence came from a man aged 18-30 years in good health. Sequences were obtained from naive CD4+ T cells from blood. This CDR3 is CASRPPRSYEQYF. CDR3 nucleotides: TGTGCCAGCAGGCCCCCCCGCTCCTACGAGCAGTACTTC.